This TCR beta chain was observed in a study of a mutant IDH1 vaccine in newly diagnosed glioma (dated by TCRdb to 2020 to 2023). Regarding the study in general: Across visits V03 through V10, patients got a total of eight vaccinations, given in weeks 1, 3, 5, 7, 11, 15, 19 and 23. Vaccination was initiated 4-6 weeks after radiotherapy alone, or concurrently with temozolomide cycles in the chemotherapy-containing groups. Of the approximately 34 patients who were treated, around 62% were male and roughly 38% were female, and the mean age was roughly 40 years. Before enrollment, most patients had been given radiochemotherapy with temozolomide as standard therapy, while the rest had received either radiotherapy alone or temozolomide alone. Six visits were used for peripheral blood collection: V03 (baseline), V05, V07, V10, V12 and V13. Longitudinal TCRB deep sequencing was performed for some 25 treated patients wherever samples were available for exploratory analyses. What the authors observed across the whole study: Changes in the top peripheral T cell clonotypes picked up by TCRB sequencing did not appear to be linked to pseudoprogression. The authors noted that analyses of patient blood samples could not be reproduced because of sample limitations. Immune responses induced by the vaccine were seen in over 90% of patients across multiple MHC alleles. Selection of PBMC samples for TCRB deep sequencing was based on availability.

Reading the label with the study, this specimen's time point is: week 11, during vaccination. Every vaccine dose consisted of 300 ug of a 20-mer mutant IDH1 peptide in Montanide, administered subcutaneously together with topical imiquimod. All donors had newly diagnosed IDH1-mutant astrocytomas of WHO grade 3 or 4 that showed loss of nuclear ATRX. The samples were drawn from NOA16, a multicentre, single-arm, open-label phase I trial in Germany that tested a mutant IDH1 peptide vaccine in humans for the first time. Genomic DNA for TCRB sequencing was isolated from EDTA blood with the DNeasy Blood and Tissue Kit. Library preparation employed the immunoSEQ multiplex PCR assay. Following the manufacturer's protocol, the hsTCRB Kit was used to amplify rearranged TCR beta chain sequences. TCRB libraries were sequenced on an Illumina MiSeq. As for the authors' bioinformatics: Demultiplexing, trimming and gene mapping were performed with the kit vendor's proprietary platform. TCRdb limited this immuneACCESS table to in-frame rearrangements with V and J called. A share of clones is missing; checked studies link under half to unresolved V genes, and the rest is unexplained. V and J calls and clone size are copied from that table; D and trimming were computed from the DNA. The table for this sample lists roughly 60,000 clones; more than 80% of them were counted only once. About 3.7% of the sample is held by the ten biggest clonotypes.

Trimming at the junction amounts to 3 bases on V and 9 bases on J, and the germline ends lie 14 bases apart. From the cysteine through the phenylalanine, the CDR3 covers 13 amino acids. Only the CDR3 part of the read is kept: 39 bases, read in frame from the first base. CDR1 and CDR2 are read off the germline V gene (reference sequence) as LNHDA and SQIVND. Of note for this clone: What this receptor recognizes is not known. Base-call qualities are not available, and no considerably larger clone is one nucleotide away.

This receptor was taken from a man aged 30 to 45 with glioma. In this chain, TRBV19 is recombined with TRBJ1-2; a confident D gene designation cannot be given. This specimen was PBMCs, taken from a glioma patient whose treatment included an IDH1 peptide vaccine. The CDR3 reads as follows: CASSIGPSGRYTF. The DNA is TGTGCCAGTAGTATCGGGCCCTCCGGTCGCTACACCTTC.